What follows are 21 T cell receptor beta chains derived from one specimen sequenced in a study of response to subunit inactivated influenza vaccine. TCRdb fed the RT-PCR reads into MiXCR, producing one record per CDR3 protein. The table includes some 600,000 distinct CDR3 sequences, 11% to 15% detected once. Sample: PBMCs from blood, taken 14 to 15 days before vaccination. Receptor source: a man aged 45-65 years who received an inactivated influenza vaccine.

This clonotype was seen a few times. The rearrangement links TRBV4-2 to TRBJ2-7; TRBD2 matches 13 bases. V gave up 3 bases and J gave up 1 base; unmatched junction bases: 3. Germline loops: CDR1 LGHNA, CDR2 YNFKEQ. The CDR3 sequence is 16 residues long. CDR3 region: CASSHILAGGSYEQYF. Written as DNA, the CDR3 is TGTGCCAGCAGCCACATACTAGCGGGAGGGTCCTACGAGCAGTACTTC.

The table lists this clonotype with many counts. The chain carries TRBV12-3 or TRBV12-4 and TRBJ1-5, with 8 bases that match TRBD1. CDR3 length equals 15 residues. Trimming took 6 bases from V and 9 from J; bases not matched to a gene: 13. The CDR3 nucleotides are TGTGCCAGCAGCCCCCGTCAGGGGGCCGTGGGGCCCCAGCATTTT. Its protein product is CASSPRQGAVGPQHF.

In this sample, this clonotype turned up many times. The V call is TRBV6-2 or TRBV6-3, the J call TRBJ2-7; D may be TRBD1 (6 bases). Germline values: CDR1 MNHEY, CDR2 SVGEGT. The CDR3 totals 17 residues. Trimming pared 0 bases from V and 0 bases from J, leaving 15 bases between. CDR3 residues: CASSYSTRSRGSYEQYF. As DNA, the CDR3 is TGTGCCAGCAGTTACTCGACGCGGAGCAGGGGCTCCTACGAGCAGTACTTC.

The V gene is TRBV6-2 or TRBV6-3, the J gene TRBJ2-7; TRBD1 matches at 7 bases. This CDR3 is built from 15 residues. From germline, CDR1 is MNHEY and CDR2 SVGEGT. J was trimmed by 4 bases and V by 6 bases; bases with no gene match: 12. CDR3 residues: CASSPGTADYYEQYF. CDR3 DNA sequence: TGTGCCAGCAGCCCCGGGACAGCCGATTATTACGAGCAGTACTTC.

This clonotype showed up many times. The chain recombines TRBV9 with TRBJ1-2; 9 nucleotides line up with TRBD1. CDR3 length equals 17 residues. Per the germline V gene, CDR1 is SGDLS and CDR2 is YYNGEE. J gave up 4 bases and V 2 bases, and 12 bases lay outside the gene matches. CDR3 bases: TGTGCCAGCAGCGTCGAACAGGGGGCAGGATCTGGCTATGGCTACACCTTC. It translates to CASSVEQGAGSGYGYTF. Full variable domain (remainder filled in from reference TRBV9 and TRBJ1-2): DSGVTQTPKHLITATGQRVTLRCSPRSGDLSVYWYQQSLDQGLQFLIQYYNGEERAKGNILERFSAQQFPDLHSELNLSSLELGDSALYFCASSVEQGAGSGYGYTFGSGTRLTVV.

This clonotype turned up a few times. The chain has TRBV7-8 and TRBJ2-6, with D tentatively TRBD1 (6 bases). The ends were cut back, 2 bases at V and 4 bases at J, with 12 bases in the middle. The CDR3 runs to 16 residues. Per the germline V gene, CDR1 is SGHVS and CDR2 is FQNEAQ. Written as DNA, the CDR3 is TGTGCCAGCAGCTTAAACAGGGACGGCGGGGCCAACGTCCTGACTTTC. Translation: CASSLNRDGGANVLTF. Filled out from reference TRBV7-8 and TRBJ2-6, the complete variable domain reads GAGVSQSPRYKVAKRGQDVALRCDPISGHVSLFWYQQALGQGPEFLTYFQNEAQLDKSGLPSDRFFAERPEGSVSTLKIQRTQQEDSAVYLCASSLNRDGGANVLTFGAGSRLTVL.

The CDR3 loop is CASSQEGQNRGRAIYF. The CDR3, as DNA: TGCGCCAGCAGCCAAGAGGGACAAAACAGGGGGCGTGCCATATATTTT. The V call is TRBV4-1, the J call TRBJ1-3; TRBD1 matches at 9 bases. The V gene's germline CDR1 is MGHRA and CDR2 YSYEKL. CDR3 length: 16 amino acids. V lost 0 bases to trimming and J lost 11 bases; unmatched junction nucleotides: 11.

In nucleotides, the CDR3 is TGTGCCAGCAGCCGCGACAGCAACATCAATGAGCAGTTCTTC. Its translation: CASSRDSNINEQFF. The chain has TRBV11-2 and TRBJ2-1; TRBD1 might be the D (5 bases). V gave up 5 bases and J gave up 6 bases, with 14 bases separating them. The CDR3 has 14 amino acids. From germline, CDR1 is SGHAT and CDR2 FQNNGV. Looking up the rest from reference TRBV11-2 and TRBJ2-1 gives the full variable domain: EAGVAQSPRYKIIEKRQSVAFWCNPISGHATLYWYQQILGQGPKLLIQFQNNGVVDDSQLPKDRFSAERLKGVDSTLKIQPAKLEDSAVYLCASSRDSNINEQFFGPGTRLTVL.

The V call is TRBV7-9, the J call TRBJ1-2; a weak D match, TRBD1 (6 bases). V was shortened by 5 bases and J by 7 bases, with 11 bases between the two germline ends. Germline CDR1 is SEHNR and CDR2 is FQNEAQ (reference sequence). This CDR3 has 12 amino acids. CDR3 amino acids: CASSHATGGYTF. The CDR3 DNA reads TGTGCCAGCAGCCACGCGACAGGTGGCTACACCTTC.

In this sample, this clonotype turned up a few times. J is TRBJ2-2 and V is TRBV20-1; 9 nucleotides match TRBD2. The V segment lost 4 bases and the J segment 4 bases; nucleotides outside the gene matches: 7. Looked up from germline, CDR1 is DFQATT and CDR2 is SNEGSKA (reference sequence). The CDR3 totals 15 residues. Here the CDR3 reads CSAKSSGKATGELFF. As DNA, the CDR3 is TGCAGTGCTAAATCTAGCGGGAAGGCCACCGGGGAGCTGTTTTTT.

The table lists this clonotype with a few counts. The chain couples TRBV20-1 to TRBJ2-5; a weak D match, TRBD1 (5 bases). Trimming stripped 5 bases from V and 7 bases from J, with 14 bases between. The CDR3 covers 12 residues. Germline V CDR1 and CDR2: DFQATT, SNEGSKA (reference sequence). CDR3 sequence: CSAPTDLGTQYF. CDR3 nucleotide sequence: TGCAGTGCTCCGACAGATCTGGGGACCCAGTACTTC.

The V gene is TRBV12-3 or TRBV12-4, the J gene TRBJ1-5, with 7 bases lining up with TRBD1. The CDR3 consists of 13 residues. Unmatched junction bases numbered 10, after V lost 8 bases and J lost 9 bases. The CDR3 DNA reads as TGTGCCAGCGGACAGGCGCTAAAGGGGCCCCAGCATTTT. This encodes CASGQALKGPQHF.

J is TRBJ2-1 and V is TRBV20-1; TRBD2 agrees at 9 bases. The trim removed 1 base at V and 7 bases at J, leaving 2 bases unmatched. The CDR3 has 13 residues. The germline gives CDR1 DFQATT, CDR2 SNEGSKA (reference sequence). The chain's CDR3 is CSARGGLANEQFF. The CDR3 nucleotides are TGCAGTGCTAGAGGGGGACTAGCTAATGAGCAGTTCTTC.

The chain combines TRBV4-2 with TRBJ1-4; D unclear. Trimming removed 4 bases from V and 4 bases from J, with 13 bases in between. CDR3 length equals 15 residues. Germline CDR1 LGHNA, CDR2 YNFKEQ. CDR3 region: CASSPPWQINEKLFF. CDR3 DNA sequence: TGTGCCAGCAGCCCGCCCTGGCAGATTAATGAAAAACTGTTTTTT.

CDR3 in DNA: TGTGCCAGCAGTTTCAGGGGGGCGGGCTACGAGCAGTACTTC. Its protein product is CASSFRGAGYEQYF. The chain links TRBV12-3 or TRBV12-4 to TRBJ2-7; D might be TRBD1 (7 bases). This CDR3 region has 14 residues. Trimming shortened V by 3 bases and J by 3 bases, and 12 bases separated the two germline ends.

This clonotype was counted ten times or more. V gene TRBV6-5 combines with J gene TRBJ2-1; D gene ambiguous. Germline V gene lookup returns CDR1 MNHEY and CDR2 SVGAGI. V lost 2 bases, J lost 6 bases, and 17 bases lay in between. This CDR3 comprises 16 residues. In nucleotides, the CDR3 is TGTGCCAGCAGTTACGGAGCAGGCTTCGTGTCCAATGAGCAGTTCTTC. Amino acids: CASSYGAGFVSNEQFF.

This clonotype showed up just a few times. The V call is TRBV12-3 or TRBV12-4, the J call TRBJ1-5; D gene ambiguous. The ends were cut back, 4 bases at V and 11 bases at J, with 15 bases in the middle. The CDR3 is 13 amino acids. CDR3 coding DNA: TGTGCCAGCAGTTGGTCCCGAGCCTTGGCCCAGCATTTT. The encoded protein is CASSWSRALAQHF.

The rearrangement uses TRBV25-1 and TRBJ1-1, with 9 bases that match TRBD1. CDR1 and CDR2 (germline): MGHDK, SYGVNS. The junction had 0 bases not matched to a gene; V was cut back by 6 bases and J by 4 bases. This CDR3 has 12 residues. The CDR3, as DNA: TGTGCCAGCAGACAGGGGGCCACTGAAGCTTTCTTT. It encodes CASRQGATEAFF.

This clonotype was observed a handful of times. The chain carries TRBV12-3 or TRBV12-4 and TRBJ1-2, with unresolved D. CDR3 length equals 14 residues. V lost 5 bases and J lost 4, with 14 bases in between. CDR3 DNA: TGTGCCAGCAGTAGAGGAGGGCCAGCCTATGGCTACACCTTC. As protein: CASSRGGPAYGYTF.

To note about this clonotype: A junction end diverges from the germline sequence, so it may reflect a read error. This chain joins TRBV15 and TRBJ2-1; 7 bases line up with TRBD2. Germline V gene data show CDR1 as LNHNV and CDR2 as YYDKDF (reference sequence). CDR3 length: 17 residues. CDR3 sequence (DNA): TGTGCCACCATCAGAGATCGGTTCGGGAGGAATTACAATGAGCAGTTCTTC. It yields the protein CATIRDRFGRNYNEQFF.

The chain has TRBV5-6 and TRBJ2-5; 7 nucleotides agree with TRBD1. The CDR3 runs to 16 residues. CDR1 is SGHDT and CDR2 is YYEEEE in the germline V gene. Trimming took 4 bases from V and 4 from J; bases not matched to a gene: 13. This CDR3 is CASSRGGRGALETQYF. The CDR3, as DNA: TGTGCCAGCAGCCGAGGGGGCAGGGGTGCTTTAGAGACCCAGTACTTC.